A selection of T cell receptor beta chains follows, all from one sample in a study of TIL therapy for anti-PD-1-resistant metastatic lung cancer. Assay: immunoSEQ multiplex PCR; the TCRdb copy retains only in-frame clones and omits some. The data hold under 55,000 clones, with around 80% observed a single time. The sample was blood, taken at baseline. Receptors were obtained from a woman aged 30 to 85 with non-small cell lung cancer. The CDR3 runs from the conserved cysteine through the conserved F or W. D genes are given only for firm matches. Clone size is shown for a subset of rows, as once, few, many or a class of expanded clone.

J: TRBJ1-5; V: TRBV6-5; D: NA; size: NA; DNA: TGTGCCAGCAGTTACTCTCGCAATCAGCCCCAGCATTTT; CDR3: CASSYSRNQPQHF
J: TRBJ2-1; V: TRBV15; D: NA; size: NA; DNA: TGTGCCACCAGCGCTAACCCGAGCGGAGCGGGTTTCTCCTACAATGAGCAGTTCTTC; CDR3: CATSANPSGAGFSYNEQFF
J: TRBJ1-5; V: TRBV23-1; D: NA; size: NA; DNA: TGCGCCAGCAGTCAATGGGGCGGTAACAATCAGCCCCAGCATTTT; CDR3: CASSQWGGNNQPQHF
J: TRBJ2-3; V: TRBV5-1; D: TRBD2; size: NA; DNA: TGCGCCAGCAGCTTGGCGGGACTAGCGGGGGCAGATACGCAGTATTTT; CDR3: CASSLAGLAGADTQYF
J: TRBJ1-1; V: TRBV6-5; D: NA; size: NA; DNA: TGTGCCAGCAGTTACTCGTGGGACCACCGGGCTGAAGCTTTCTTT; CDR3: CASSYSWDHRAEAFF
J: TRBJ1-1; V: TRBV29-1; D: NA; size: few; DNA: TGCAGCGTTTTTGGGCTTTTGAACACTGAAGCTTTCTTT; CDR3: CSVFGLLNTEAFF
J: TRBJ2-2; V: TRBV7-8; D: NA; size: NA; DNA: TGTGCCAGCAGCTTATTTGACAGCCTGAACACCGGGGAGCTGTTTTTT; CDR3: CASSLFDSLNTGELFF
J: TRBJ2-5; V: TRBV2; D: TRBD2; size: once; DNA: TGTGCCAGCAGACCGGGACTAGCGGGGACTCAAGAGACCCAGTACTTC; CDR3: CASRPGLAGTQETQYF
J: TRBJ1-1; V: TRBV5-6; D: NA; size: NA; DNA: TGTGCCAGCAGCTCGACAGGAAACCCTGAAGCTTTCTTT; CDR3: CASSSTGNPEAFF
J: TRBJ2-5; V: TRBV19; D: NA; size: NA; DNA: TGTGCCAGTAGTAGGACCCGGCAAGAGACCCAGTACTTC; CDR3: CASSRTRQETQYF
J: TRBJ2-7; V: TRBV5-1; D: NA; size: NA; DNA: TGCGCCAGCAGCTTGGTAGGGGACATGGCCGAGCAGTACTTC; CDR3: CASSLVGDMAEQYF